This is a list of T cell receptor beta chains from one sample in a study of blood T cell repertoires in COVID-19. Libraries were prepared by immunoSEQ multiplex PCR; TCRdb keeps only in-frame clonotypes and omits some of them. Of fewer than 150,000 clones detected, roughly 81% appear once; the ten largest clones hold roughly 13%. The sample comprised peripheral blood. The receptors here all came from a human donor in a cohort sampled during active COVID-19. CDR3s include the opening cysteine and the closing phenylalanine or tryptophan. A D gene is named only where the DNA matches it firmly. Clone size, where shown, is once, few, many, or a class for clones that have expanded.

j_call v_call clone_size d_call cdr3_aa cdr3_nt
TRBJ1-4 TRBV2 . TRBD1 CASSGGQGYEKLFF TGTGCCAGCAGCGGAGGACAGGGGTATGAAAAACTGTTTTTT
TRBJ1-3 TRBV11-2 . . CASSLSVSRNTIYF TGTGCCAGCAGCTTATCAGTCTCGAGAAACACCATATATTTT
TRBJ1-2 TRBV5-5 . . CASSYNLALGHGYTF TGTGCCAGCAGCTATAATTTGGCGTTGGGCCATGGCTACACCTTC
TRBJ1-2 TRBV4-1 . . CASSQDRGVPGLEGYTF TGCGCCAGCAGCCAAGATCGGGGGGTCCCCGGTCTTGAGGGCTACACCTTC
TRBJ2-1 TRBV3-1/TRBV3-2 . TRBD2 CASSHYRDYFYNEQFF TGTGCCAGCAGCCACTACCGGGACTACTTCTACAATGAGCAGTTCTTC
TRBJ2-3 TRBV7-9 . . CASSFNADTQYF TGTGCCAGCAGCTTTAATGCAGATACGCAGTATTTT
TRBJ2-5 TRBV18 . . CASSPNQGQGTQYF TGTGCCAGCTCCCCTAATCAGGGGCAAGGGACCCAGTACTTC
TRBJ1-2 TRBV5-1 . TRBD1 CASSSGTGGYGYTF TGCGCCAGCAGCTCCGGGACAGGGGGGTATGGCTACACCTTC
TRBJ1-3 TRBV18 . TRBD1 CASSPSSGGSGNTIYF TGTGCCAGCTCACCTAGCTCAGGGGGCTCTGGAAACACCATATATTTT
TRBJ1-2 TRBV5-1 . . CASSLVGDGYTF TGCGCCAGCAGCTTGGTAGGGGATGGCTACACCTTC
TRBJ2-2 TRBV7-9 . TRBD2 CASSLTSGDTGELFF TGTGCCAGCAGCTTGACTAGCGGGGACACCGGGGAGCTGTTTTTT
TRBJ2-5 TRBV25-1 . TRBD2 CASSEYLAGGFQETQYF TGTGCCAGCAGTGAATACCTAGCGGGGGGGTTCCAAGAGACCCAGTACTTC
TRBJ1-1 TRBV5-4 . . CASSLVAENTEAFF TGTGCCAGCAGCTTGGTTGCAGAGAACACTGAAGCTTTCTTT
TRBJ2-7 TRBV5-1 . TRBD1 CASSLDGQGTSTGQYF TGCGCCAGCAGCTTGGACGGACAGGGGACTTCTACGGGGCAGTACTTC
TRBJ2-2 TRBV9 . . CASSAGHRTGELFF TGTGCCAGCAGCGCGGGACACCGCACCGGGGAGCTGTTTTTT
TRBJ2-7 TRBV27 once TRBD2 CASRLAGGLRAYEQYF TGTGCCAGCAGATTAGCGGGGGGTTTGAGGGCCTACGAGCAGTACTTC
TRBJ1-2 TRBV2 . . CASPRSDSAYGYTF TGTGCCAGCCCCCGATCGGACAGTGCTTATGGCTACACCTTC
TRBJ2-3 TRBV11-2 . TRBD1 CASSSLDRETDTQYF TGTGCCAGCAGCTCCTTGGACAGGGAGACAGATACGCAGTATTTT
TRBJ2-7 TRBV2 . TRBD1 CASRARDRGYEQYF TGTGCCAGCAGGGCCCGTGACAGGGGCTACGAGCAGTACTTC
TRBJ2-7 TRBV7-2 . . CASSLESQSAYEQYF TGTGCCAGCAGCTTAGAATCGCAGTCAGCCTACGAGCAGTACTTC
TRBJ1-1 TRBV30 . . CAWTKRGRAEAFF TGTGCCTGGACCAAGCGGGGGAGGGCTGAAGCTTTCTTT
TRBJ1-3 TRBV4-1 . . CASSQEVQGNTIYF TGCGCCAGCAGCCAAGAGGTGCAGGGAAACACCATATATTTT
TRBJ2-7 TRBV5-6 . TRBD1 CASSLRGWDRGNEQYF TGTGCCAGCAGCTTACGCGGTTGGGACAGGGGGAACGAGCAGTACTTC
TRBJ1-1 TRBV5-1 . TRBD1 CASSFTGTGSRTEAFF TGCGCCAGCAGCTTCACCGGGACAGGGTCGCGTACTGAAGCTTTCTTT